The source of this T cell receptor beta chain is a study of CD8 T cells in ankylosing spondylitis. Study-wide findings and caveats: Researchers reportedly found disease-linked clones significantly enriched in matched ankylosing spondylitis synovial fluid. Peripheral blood samples showed relatively rare disease-linked clones, and these clones were CD8+. Both synovial fluid and blood in reactive arthritis had previously been reported to carry some motif variants. In ankylosing spondylitis blood, a motif of roughly eight highly homologous TCR beta variants appeared characteristic.

V was cut by 1 base and J by 4 bases, with 11 bases left in between. The CDR3 spans 15 residues. CDR1 and CDR2 from the germline V gene are SGHDT and YYEEEE. From the 5' RACE reads, TCRdb called clonotypes with MiXCR, one entry per CDR3 protein. Here the sample spans a few hundred thousand distinct CDR3 sequences, around a tenth being singletons. In its sample, this clonotype was seen a few times. Its antigen is not identified. This receptor was identified in a male donor with ankylosing spondylitis or in good health (not recorded which). The chain uses TRBV5-6 and TRBJ2-2; possibly TRBD2 for D (5 bases). Sequenced: blood, either unsorted or a sorted T cell fraction (not recorded which). The CDR3 nucleotides read TGTGCCAGCAGCTTGCTGGGCGAGGGCACCGGGGAGCTGTTTTTT. Its translation: CASSLLGEGTGELFF.